One and the same sample provided the 2 T cell receptor beta chains below, sequenced in a study of lymphopenia after photon versus proton radiotherapy. Sequenced by immunoSEQ multiplex PCR; TCRdb stores in-frame clones only, minus some. Of 55,000 to 70,000 clones listed, approximately 91% are singletons. Sequences were derived from peripheral blood, sampled from a patient treated with photon-based radiotherapy. These receptors were obtained from a woman in her 70s with pancreatic cancer.

The chain employs TRBV9 and TRBJ1-4; D gene ambiguous. The V end was cut by 6 bases, the J end by 3 bases, with 15 bases between. The germline V gene has CDR1 SGDLS and CDR2 YYNGEE. This CDR3 has 15 amino acids. DNA of the CDR3: TGTGCCAGCACCGCAAACACGGCACCTAATGAAAAACTGTTTTTT. Protein sequence: CASTANTAPNEKLFF.

This chain uses TRBV18 with TRBJ2-5; no reliable D call. The germline V gene has CDR1 KGHSH and CDR2 LQKENI. With 2 bases removed from V and 2 bases from J, the gap between germline ends came to 12 bases. The CDR3 runs to 15 residues. CDR3 in DNA: TGTGCCAGCTCACCAGGGGTTGGTGTACAAGAGACCCAGTACTTC. Protein: CASSPGVGVQETQYF.